The 11 T cell receptor beta chains listed next were all sequenced from one sample in a study of regulatory T cells in long-lasting Graves disease. Time point indicated: newly diagnosed GD, antithyroid drugs for less than 3 months. Extracted RNA from PBMCs served as the source of the TCR library. CDR3 regions were amplified by Arm-PCR using iRepertoire HTBI primers to build TCR beta libraries. MiXCR was run by TCRdb on the multiplex PCR reads, yielding one entry per CDR3 protein. Among hundreds of thousands of distinct CDR3 sequences listed, 16% were seen once. Another study also made use of these data, one on T cells in Graves' hyperthyroidism and ophthalmopathy.

The material was peripheral blood mononuclear cells (PBMCs), obtained at new diagnosis, from a patient treated with antithyroid drugs. All receptors come from a woman between 25 and 40 years old with Graves disease.

This clonotype was observed a few times. This chain connects TRBV13 to TRBJ2-3; D might be TRBD1 (6 bases). The V gene lost 5 bases and the J gene lost 2 bases, with 14 bases spanning the gap. The CDR3 runs to 15 residues. Germline V lookup: CDR1 PRHDT, CDR2 FYEKMQ (reference sequence). CDR3 in DNA: TGTGCCAGCAGCCTCCGGGACACCTCCACAGATACGCAGTATTTT. Amino acid sequence: CASSLRDTSTDTQYF.

The sample holds a few counts of this clonotype. The V and J genes are TRBV7-6 and TRBJ1-4; D gene ambiguous. This CDR3 contains 15 residues. Trimming left V 0 bases short and J 7 bases short, with 12 bases between. Germline CDR1 and CDR2: SGHVS and FNYEAQ. DNA of the CDR3: TGTGCCAGCAGCTTAGCTAGTGCCGGAGGTGAAAAACTGTTTTTT. Translated: CASSLASAGGEKLFF. Looking up the rest from reference TRBV7-6 and TRBJ1-4 gives the full variable domain: GAGVSQSPRYKVTKRGQDVALRCDPISGHVSLYWYRQALGQGPEFLTYFNYEAQQDKSGLPNDRFSAERPEGSISTLTIQRTEQRDSAMYRCASSLASAGGEKLFFGSGTQLSVL.

The chain links TRBV18 to TRBJ2-7; a weak D match, TRBD1 (6 bases). There are 17 residues in the CDR3. Germline loops: CDR1 KGHSH, CDR2 LQKENI. Trimming pared 3 bases from V and 4 bases from J, leaving 22 bases between. Here the CDR3 reads CASSPSTWTVVPYEQYF. CDR3 DNA: TGTGCCAGCTCACCTTCGACCTGGACAGTTGTACCTTACGAGCAGTACTTC.

This clonotype has only one observation. In DNA, the CDR3 is TGCAGTGCTAGTGGGACAGGGAATGAGCAGTACTTC. Translating gives CSASGTGNEQYF. V usage is TRBV20-1 and J usage is TRBJ2-7, with 9 positions matching TRBD1. Per the germline V gene, CDR1 is DFQATT and CDR2 is SNEGSKA (reference sequence). CDR3 length: 12 residues. V was clipped by 3 bases and J by 7 bases; unmatched bases: 4.

In its sample, this clonotype was seen many times. The chain carries TRBV11-3 and TRBJ2-1, with a possible D match to TRBD1 (5 bases). V lost 3 bases, J lost 7 bases, and 10 bases lay in between. The germline V gene has CDR1 SGHNT and CDR2 YENEEA. CDR3 length: 13 amino acids. The CDR3 coding sequence is TGTGCCAGCAGCTTGGTGCAGGGTAATGAGCAGTTCTTC. Translated, it gives CASSLVQGNEQFF. Supplemented by reference TRBV11-3 and TRBJ2-1, the full variable domain reads EAGVVQSPRYKIIEKKQPVAFWCNPISGHNTLYWYLQNLGQGPELLIRYENEEAVDDSQLPKDRFSAERLKGVDSTLKIQPAELGDSAVYLCASSLVQGNEQFFGPGTRLTVL.

This clonotype was seen a few times. This chain connects TRBV6-1 to TRBJ1-5, with 7 bases that match TRBD1. The CDR3 is 16 residues long. The ends lost 7 bases at V and 1 base at J; junction bases unmatched: 10. In germline, CDR1 is MNHNS, CDR2 SASEGT. In nucleotides, the CDR3 is TGTGCCAGCACCACCGACCAGGGGGTAAGCAATCAGCCCCAGCATTTT. Amino acids: CASTTDQGVSNQPQHF.

For this clonotype: A much larger clone differs by one base, so this may be a read error. The rearrangement joins TRBV11-2 to TRBJ2-1; D possibly corresponds to TRBD2 (7 bases). TRBJ2-5 explains the end of the DNA better; the J call may be wrong. There are 15 residues in the CDR3. Germline CDR1 and CDR2: SGHAT and FQNNGV. CDR3 sequence reads: CASSLRGGAQETQYF. CDR3 bases: TGTGCCAGCAGCTTAAGGGGGGGGGCTCAAGAGACCCAGTACTTC.

This clonotype was counted many times. The gene calls are TRBV7-9 and TRBJ1-1, with no clear D. CDR1 and CDR2 (germline): SEHNR, FQNEAQ (reference sequence). The V end lost 1 base, the J end lost 2 bases, and 14 bases lay between the germline ends. This CDR3 has 16 residues. The CDR3 is CASSLVKWEANTEAFF. CDR3 nucleotide sequence: TGTGCCAGCAGCTTAGTCAAGTGGGAGGCCAACACTGAAGCTTTCTTT.

The gene calls are TRBV19 and TRBJ2-1; D could derive from TRBD1 or TRBD2 (6 bases each). The V and J ends lost 5 bases and 3 bases respectively, with 11 bases between them. This CDR3 comprises 14 residues. The V gene's germline CDR1 is LNHDA and CDR2 SQIVND (reference sequence). The CDR3 nucleotides are TGTGCCAGTAGTCGGAGGGGGGACTACAATGAGCAGTTCTTC. Its translation is CASSRRGDYNEQFF.

This clonotype was seen at least ten times. The chain links TRBV15 to TRBJ2-7; 12 positions match TRBD1. The CDR3 is 15 amino acids. The J segment lost 2 bases and the V segment lost 5 bases, leaving 4 bases of the junction unmatched. Germline V gene lookup returns CDR1 LNHNV and CDR2 YYDKDF (reference sequence). The DNA of the CDR3 is TGTGCCACCAGCCCAAGGGACAGGGGGCCCTACGAGCAGTACTTC. This codes for CATSPRDRGPYEQYF.

V and J are TRBV19 and TRBJ2-7; unclear D gene. Germline assignment: CDR1 LNHDA and CDR2 SQIVND (reference sequence). The CDR3 runs to 13 residues. Between the trimmed V and J ends, which lost 5 bases and 5 bases, there was a span of 13 bases. The CDR3 sequence is CASSPSRFHEQYF. The CDR3 coding sequence is TGTGCCAGTAGTCCCTCTAGATTCCACGAGCAGTACTTC.